Listed here are 20 T cell receptor beta chains from one sample, sequenced in a study of blood T cell repertoires in COVID-19. TCRdb's copy holds only in-frame clones and misses some; the assay was immunoSEQ multiplex PCR. The sample includes roughly 120,000 clones, approximately 85% of them seen just once. Sequencing used peripheral blood. These receptors originate from a woman older than 75 with COVID-19, enrolled during active disease.

Only a few counts were recorded for this clone. The chain has TRBV28 and TRBJ1-6; D ambiguous. Between the trimmed V and J ends, which lost 7 bases and 5 bases, there was a span of 12 bases. This CDR3 is built from 14 residues. Germline loops: CDR1 MDHEN, CDR2 SYDVKM. CDR3 DNA: TGTGCCAGCAAGAGGAAGAGAGATAATTCACCCCTCCACTTT. This gives the protein CASKRKRDNSPLHF.

The chain links TRBV28 to TRBJ1-2; TRBD1 agrees at 9 bases. Per the germline V gene, CDR1 is MDHEN and CDR2 is SYDVKM. This CDR3 is built from 14 residues. V shed 1 base and J 5 bases; nucleotides not matched to a gene: 2. The CDR3 is CASSLFGTGYGYTF. The CDR3, as DNA: TGTGCCAGCAGTTTATTCGGGACAGGGTATGGCTACACCTTC.

The chain carries TRBV20-1 and TRBJ2-7; the match to TRBD2 covers 10 bases. This CDR3 has 13 residues. Germline V gives CDR1 DFQATT, CDR2 SNEGSKA (reference sequence). With V trimmed by 3 bases and J by 7 bases, 6 bases remained unmatched. Here the CDR3 reads CSASLAGVDEQYF. The CDR3 DNA follows: TGCAGTGCTAGTCTAGCGGGAGTGGATGAGCAGTACTTC.

This chain uses TRBV7-9 with TRBJ2-5, with TRBD1 as a possible D gene (6 bases). The CDR3 length is 14 residues. Germline assignment: CDR1 SEHNR and CDR2 FQNEAQ (reference sequence). V was trimmed by 1 base and J by 2 bases, leaving 8 bases between them. The CDR3 DNA sequence: TGTGCCAGCAGCTTAGGGACAGTTCAAGAGACCCAGTACTTC. As protein: CASSLGTVQETQYF.

The sample holds one count of this clone. The chain uses TRBV7-2 and TRBJ2-1, with TRBD2 identical over 8 bases. This CDR3 is 16 amino acids long. J gave up 2 bases and V 4 bases, and 7 bases lay outside the gene matches. Germline CDR1 SGHTA, CDR2 FQGNSA. The CDR3 loop is CASSSIAGLAYNEQFF. CDR3 bases: TGTGCCAGCAGCTCGATAGCGGGATTGGCCTACAATGAGCAGTTCTTC.

The J gene is TRBJ1-3, the V gene TRBV19; no definite D call. The V end was cut by 10 bases, the J end by 0 bases, with 16 bases between. Per the germline V gene, CDR1 is LNHDA and CDR2 is SQIVND (reference sequence). This CDR3 has 15 amino acids. The DNA of the CDR3 is TGTGCCACCAGAGAAATGGGGAGCTCTGGAAACACCATATATTTT. Translating gives CATREMGSSGNTIYF. The variable domain in full, completed from reference TRBV19 and TRBJ1-3, reads DGGITQSPKYLFRKEGQNVTLSCEQNLNHDAMYWYRQDPGQGLRLIYYSQIVNDFQKGDIAEGYSVSREKKESFPLTVTSAQKNPTAFYLCATREMGSSGNTIYFGEGSWLTVV.

The chain recombines TRBV9 with TRBJ2-2, with a possible D match to TRBD1 (6 bases). Looked up from germline, CDR1 is SGDLS and CDR2 is YYNGEE. Trimming took off 3 bases at V and 1 base at J, with 13 bases between the two ends. CDR3 length equals 16 residues. The CDR3 DNA sequence: TGTGCCAGCAGCGCCACAGGGATGGGGAACACCGGGGAGCTGTTTTTT. This translates into CASSATGMGNTGELFF.

The chain carries TRBV5-1 and TRBJ2-7, with 12 bases identical to TRBD1. Trimming took 3 bases from V and 6 from J; bases not matched to a gene: 4. The germline V gene encodes CDR1 SGHRS and CDR2 YFSETQ. This CDR3 comprises 14 residues. The CDR3 DNA sequence: TGCGCCAGCAGCTCCGGGACAGGGGGCCTCGAGCAGTACTTC. This translates into CASSSGTGGLEQYF.

In this sample, this clone turned up once. The J gene is TRBJ2-7, the V gene TRBV6-5, with 7 nucleotides matching TRBD1. This CDR3 comprises 15 residues. CDR1 is MNHEY and CDR2 is SVGAGI in the germline V gene. Losses at the gene ends were 6 bases for V and 3 bases for J; bases not matched to a gene: 11. DNA for the CDR3: TGTGCCAGCAGCCAGACAGGGACCACGGTCTACGAGCAGTACTTC. Its translation: CASSQTGTTVYEQYF.

This clone appeared once. CDR3 in amino acids: CASTTHGGTEAFF. As DNA, the CDR3 is TGTGCCAGTACCACTCACGGGGGAACTGAAGCTTTCTTT. The gene calls are TRBV28 and TRBJ1-1; a possible D gene is TRBD1 (5 bases). This CDR3 has 13 residues. Trimming took off 9 bases at V and 5 bases at J, with 16 bases between the two ends. Per germline, CDR1 MDHEN and CDR2 SYDVKM.

This clone was counted a few times. This sequence joins TRBV28 and TRBJ2-4; 9 nucleotides align to TRBD2. There are 14 residues in the CDR3. The trim removed 6 bases at V and 7 bases at J, leaving 7 bases unmatched. Germline loops: CDR1 MDHEN, CDR2 SYDVKM. As DNA, the CDR3 is TGTGCCAGCAGCCGCGGGGGGGCTTTGAACATTCAGTACTTC. Translating gives CASSRGGALNIQYF.

This chain links TRBV14 with TRBJ1-2; TRBD1 agrees at 7 bases. The CDR3 covers 13 residues. Losses at the gene ends were 4 bases for V and 4 bases for J; bases not matched to a gene: 3. Germline assignment: CDR1 SGHDN and CDR2 FVKESK. The CDR3 nucleotides are TGTGCCAGCAGCCGACAGGGAGTCTATGGCTACACCTTC. The encoded protein is CASSRQGVYGYTF. Supplemented by reference TRBV14 and TRBJ1-2, the full variable domain reads EAGVTQFPSHSVIEKGQTVTLRCDPISGHDNLYWYRRVMGKEIKFLLHFVKESKQDESGMPNNRFLAERTGGTYSTLKVQPAELEDSGVYFCASSRQGVYGYTFGSGTRLTVV.

The chain joins TRBV5-6 to TRBJ2-5, with D unresolved. CDR1 is SGHDT, CDR2 YYEEEE, per germline. The CDR3 length is 11 residues. The V end was cut by 1 base, the J end by 4 bases, with 2 bases between. The CDR3: CASSLRETQYF. The CDR3 bases are TGTGCCAGCAGCTTGCGAGAGACCCAGTACTTC.

This clone was seen just once. J is TRBJ2-3 and V is TRBV19; D may be TRBD1 (6 bases). This CDR3 has 15 residues. Trimming pared 2 bases from V and 3 bases from J, leaving 12 bases between. The V gene's germline CDR1 is LNHDA and CDR2 SQIVND (reference sequence). CDR3 in amino acids: CASSISQGLTDTQYF. The CDR3, as DNA: TGTGCCAGTAGTATAAGTCAGGGGTTAACAGATACGCAGTATTTT. Looking up the rest from reference TRBV19 and TRBJ2-3 gives the full variable domain: DGGITQSPKYLFRKEGQNVTLSCEQNLNHDAMYWYRQDPGQGLRLIYYSQIVNDFQKGDIAEGYSVSREKKESFPLTVTSAQKNPTAFYLCASSISQGLTDTQYFGPGTRLTVL.

The chain joins TRBV9 to TRBJ2-5, with D possibly TRBD2 on 5 matching bases. This CDR3 is 13 amino acids long. V was clipped by 1 base and J by 2 bases, with 6 bases between them. CDR1 is SGDLS and CDR2 is YYNGEE in the germline V gene. CDR3 residues: CASSVRGQETQYF. DNA for the CDR3: TGTGCCAGCAGCGTAAGAGGGCAAGAGACCCAGTACTTC.

This chain joins TRBV3-1 (or the pseudogene TRBV3-2) and TRBJ1-1; 7 bases map to TRBD1. CDR1 and CDR2 (germline): LGHDT, YNNKEL (reference sequence). This CDR3 is 15 amino acids long. Unmatched junction bases numbered 5, after V lost 4 bases and J lost 0 bases. CDR3 DNA: TGTGCCAGCAGCCGGCAGCAGGGGGTGAACACTGAAGCTTTCTTT. Its translation is CASSRQQGVNTEAFF.

The V gene is TRBV6-5, the J gene TRBJ2-2, with D maybe TRBD1 (5 bases). This CDR3 spans 14 amino acids. The germline CDR1 and CDR2 sequences are MNHEY and SVGAGI. Trimming removed 6 bases at V and 6 bases at J, with 14 bases between. The CDR3 bases are TGTGCCAGCAGCCCCCCCAGGGTCTCCGGGGAGCTGTTTTTT. This translates into CASSPPRVSGELFF.

V usage is TRBV5-1 and J usage is TRBJ2-2; possibly TRBD2 for D (6 bases). Germline V lookup: CDR1 SGHRS, CDR2 YFSETQ. CDR3 length: 14 amino acids. V shed 6 bases and J shed 7 bases, with 16 bases lying between them. CDR3 nucleotides: TGCGCCAGCACCGAGGACGGGGGAGTCGGGGAGCTGTTTTTT. Translated: CASTEDGGVGELFF.

The gene calls are TRBV20-1 and TRBJ1-6; no clear D gene. The V end lost 3 bases, the J end lost 10 bases, and 19 bases lay between the germline ends. In germline, CDR1 is DFQATT, CDR2 SNEGSKA (reference sequence). The CDR3 has 15 residues. CDR3 amino acids: CSASVPRGGRSPLHF. CDR3 sequence (DNA): TGCAGTGCTAGTGTGCCCCGGGGTGGACGCTCACCCCTCCACTTT.

Regarding this clone: A junction boundary mismatches the germline segment, possibly from a read error. The chain links TRBV7-7 to TRBJ2-3; 13 bases are shared with TRBD2. This CDR3 has 15 residues. Germline-derived CDR1 and CDR2 are SSHAT and FNYEAQ (reference sequence). This CDR3 reads CASSSTSGRADTQYF. CDR3 DNA: TGTGCTAGCAGCTCCACTAGCGGGAGGGCAGATACGCAGTATTTT.